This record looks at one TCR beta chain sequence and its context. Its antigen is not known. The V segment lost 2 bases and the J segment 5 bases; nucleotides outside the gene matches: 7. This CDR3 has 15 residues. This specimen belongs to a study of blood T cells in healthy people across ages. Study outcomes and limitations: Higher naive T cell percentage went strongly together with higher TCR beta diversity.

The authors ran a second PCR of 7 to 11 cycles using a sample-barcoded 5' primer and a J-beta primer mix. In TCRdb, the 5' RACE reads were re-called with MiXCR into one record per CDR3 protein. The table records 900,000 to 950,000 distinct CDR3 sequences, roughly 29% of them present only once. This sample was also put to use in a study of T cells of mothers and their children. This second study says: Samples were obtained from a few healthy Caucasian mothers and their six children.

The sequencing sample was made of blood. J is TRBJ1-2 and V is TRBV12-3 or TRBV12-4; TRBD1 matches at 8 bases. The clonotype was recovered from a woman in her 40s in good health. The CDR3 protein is CASSLLAGGGYGYTF. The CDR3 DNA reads TGTGCCAGCAGTTTATTGGCAGGGGGCGGGTATGGCTACACCTTC.